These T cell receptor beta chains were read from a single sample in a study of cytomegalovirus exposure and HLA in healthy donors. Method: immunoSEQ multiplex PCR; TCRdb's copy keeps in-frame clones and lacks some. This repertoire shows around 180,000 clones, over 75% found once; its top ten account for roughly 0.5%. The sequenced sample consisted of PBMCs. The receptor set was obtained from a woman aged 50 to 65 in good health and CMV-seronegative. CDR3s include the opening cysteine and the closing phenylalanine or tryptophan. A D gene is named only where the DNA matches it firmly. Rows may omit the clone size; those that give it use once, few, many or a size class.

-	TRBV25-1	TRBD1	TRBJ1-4	TGTGCCAGCATTCCCGACAGGGATGGTGAAAAACTGTTTTTT	CASIPDRDGEKLFF
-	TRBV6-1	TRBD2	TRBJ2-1	TGTGCCAGCATTACGGGAGGACTTTACAATGAGCAGTTCTTC	CASITGGLYNEQFF
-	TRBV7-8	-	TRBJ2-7	TGTGCCAGCAGCTTCAGGGTGTCGGTGTACGAGCAGTACTTC	CASSFRVSVYEQYF
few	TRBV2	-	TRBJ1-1	TGTGCCAGCCGGGAGAACACTGAAGCTTTCTTT	CASRENTEAFF
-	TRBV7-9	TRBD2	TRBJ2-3	TGTGCCAGCAACCCCTCGGGGGGGGATACGCAGTATTTT	CASNPSGGDTQYF
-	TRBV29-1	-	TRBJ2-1	TGCAGCGGAGACTCCTACAATGAGCAGTTCTTC	CSGDSYNEQFF
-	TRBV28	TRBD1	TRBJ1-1	TGTGCCAGCAGTACCCCGGGACAGGGGAGAGGAGTCACTGAAGCTTTCTTT	CASSTPGQGRGVTEAFF
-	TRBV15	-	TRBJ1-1	TGTGCCACCAGCAGACGCCTTGGGGGCAGCACTGAAGCTTTCTTT	CATSRRLGGSTEAFF
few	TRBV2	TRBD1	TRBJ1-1	TGTGCCAGCACCCGGGACAGGGGGTTCACTGAAGCTTTCTTT	CASTRDRGFTEAFF
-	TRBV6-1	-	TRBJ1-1	TGTGCCAGCAGTGAGGCACAGTGGCCGATGAACACTGAAGCTTTCTTT	CASSEAQWPMNTEAFF
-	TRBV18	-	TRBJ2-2	TGTGCCAGCTCACCGCAGGGGTACACCGGGGAGCTGTTTTTT	CASSPQGYTGELFF
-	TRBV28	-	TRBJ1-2	TGTGCATGCGGGGGACAACATTATGGCTACACCTTC	CACGGQHYGYTF
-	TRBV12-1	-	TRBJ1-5	TGTGCCAGCAGCCGAACCTTCCCCCCGGGAAGTTACCATAGCAATCAGCCCCAGCATTTT	CASSRTFPPGSYHSNQPQHF
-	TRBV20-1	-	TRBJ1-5	TGCAGTACAGACAATCAGCCCCAGCATTTT	CSTDNQPQHF
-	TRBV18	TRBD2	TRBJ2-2	TGTGCCAGCTCACCCCGGGTAGCGGGGGACACCGGGGAGCTGTTTTTT	CASSPRVAGDTGELFF
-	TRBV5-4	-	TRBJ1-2	TGTGCCAGCAGCACGGGGAACAGGGCTGACTATGGCTACACCTTC	CASSTGNRADYGYTF
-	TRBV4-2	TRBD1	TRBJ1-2	TGTGCCAGCAGCCAAGATCGTTGGACAGGGGGCGCTGGCTACACCTTC	CASSQDRWTGGAGYTF
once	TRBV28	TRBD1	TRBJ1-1	TGTGCCAGCAGTCTACGACAGGGGGCGCATACTGAAGCTTTCTTT	CASSLRQGAHTEAFF
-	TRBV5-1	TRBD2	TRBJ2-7	TGCGCCAGCAGCGGGGGACTAGCGGGCCCATACGAGCAGTACTTC	CASSGGLAGPYEQYF
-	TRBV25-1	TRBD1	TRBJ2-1	TGTGCCAGCAGTGATTTAGGGACAGGTAATTACAATGAGCAGTTCTTC	CASSDLGTGNYNEQFF
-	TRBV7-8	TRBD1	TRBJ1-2	TGTGCCAGCAGGGGACAGGGGGCCGAGGGCTACACCTTC	CASRGQGAEGYTF
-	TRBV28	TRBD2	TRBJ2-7	TGTGCCAGCAGTCTCGAAGCGGGGGGCCCTTCCGAGCAGTACTTC	CASSLEAGGPSEQYF
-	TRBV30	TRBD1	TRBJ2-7	TGTGCCTGGATGACAGGGGGCGGGATGGAGCAGTACTTC	CAWMTGGGMEQYF
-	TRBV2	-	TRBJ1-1	TGTGCCAGCAGTCTCAACAGGAATCCGAACACTGAAGCTTTCTTT	CASSLNRNPNTEAFF
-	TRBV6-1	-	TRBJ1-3	TGTGCCAGCAGTGAAGGGGGCAGCGCAAACACCATATATTTT	CASSEGGSANTIYF
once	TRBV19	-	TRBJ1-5	TGTGCCAGTAGTAGGTACGAGGAAGGCAATCAGCCCCAGCATTTT	CASSRYEEGNQPQHF
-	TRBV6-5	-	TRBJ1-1	TGTGCCAGCAGTTACTCGGGCAGGGGCACTGAAGCTTTCTTT	CASSYSGRGTEAFF
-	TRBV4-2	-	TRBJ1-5	TGTGCCAGCAGGGGGGGTTGGGGGAGATTCGGCAATCAGCCCCAGCATTTT	CASRGGWGRFGNQPQHF
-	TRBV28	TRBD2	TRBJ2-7	TGTGCCAGCTTTAGCGGGCTCACCTACGAGCAGTACTTC	CASFSGLTYEQYF
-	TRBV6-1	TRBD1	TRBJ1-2	TGTGCCGGCAGTGAAGTCAGACAGGGTAATGGCTACACCTTC	CAGSEVRQGNGYTF
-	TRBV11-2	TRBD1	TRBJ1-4	TGTGCCAGCAGCCTGGACAGGGGGTTGCGTACTAATGAAAAACTGTTTTTT	CASSLDRGLRTNEKLFF